This T cell receptor beta chain is from a study of blood T cell repertoires in COVID-19. Study at large: Specimens from acute and convalescent COVID-19 originated in the United States, Italy and Spain. T cells, B-cell-depleted T cells, or PBMCs supplied cDNA or gDNA.

TCRdb's copy holds only in-frame clones and misses some; the assay was immunoSEQ multiplex PCR. This sample carries some 270,000 clones, 70% to 90% of them seen once, and the ten largest clones take roughly 4.3%. Recovery meant two consecutive negative NP/OP PCR tests, professional clearance, or resolved symptoms. Sequences were obtained from PBMCs or T cells enriched from blood (not recorded which). The sequence was obtained from a woman aged 25 to 45 who had recovered from COVID-19.

The CDR3 sequence: CASSFSGTASTDTQYF. The CDR3 DNA reads TGTGCCAGCAGCTTCTCCGGGACAGCGAGCACAGATACGCAGTATTTT. The J gene is TRBJ2-3, the V gene TRBV7-9; 7 nucleotides match TRBD1. CDR1 and CDR2 from the germline V gene are SEHNR and FQNEAQ (reference sequence). J lost 0 bases, V lost 3 bases, and 6 bases had no gene match. There are 16 residues in the CDR3.